This T cell receptor beta chain was retrieved from a study of CD8 T cells in Susac syndrome. The wider study: Of the sequenced Susac syndrome patients, more than five had active disease and about eight were in remission. Patients with Susac syndrome were, at the time of blood collection, therapy-naive, maintained on corticosteroids, or maintained on intravenous immunoglobulin alone. Whole-study results and caveats: TCR sequencing and HLA analysis covered a relatively small number of individuals.

A word on this clonotype: The antigen remains undetermined.

RNA, at about 0.5 to 1 ug, was reverse transcribed with random hexamers. The amplification used immunoSEQ multiplex PCR on TCR beta CDR3; it spanned 54 Vbeta and 13 Jbeta. TCRdb re-called the immunoSEQ multiplex PCR reads through MiXCR, storing one row per CDR3 protein. The sample carries around 150,000 distinct CDR3 sequences, 85% to 95% recorded once. This CDR3 is built from 12 residues. V was pared by 5 bases and J by 4 bases, with 9 bases between. The V gene is TRBV12-3 or TRBV12-4, the J gene TRBJ2-7, with a weak D call TRBD1 (5 bases). The specimen was CD8+ T cells from PBMCs. The sequence was obtained from a human donor with Susac syndrome. CDR3 region: CASSPGHYEQYF. CDR3 sequence (DNA): TGTGCCAGCAGTCCTGGACATTACGAGCAGTACTTC.